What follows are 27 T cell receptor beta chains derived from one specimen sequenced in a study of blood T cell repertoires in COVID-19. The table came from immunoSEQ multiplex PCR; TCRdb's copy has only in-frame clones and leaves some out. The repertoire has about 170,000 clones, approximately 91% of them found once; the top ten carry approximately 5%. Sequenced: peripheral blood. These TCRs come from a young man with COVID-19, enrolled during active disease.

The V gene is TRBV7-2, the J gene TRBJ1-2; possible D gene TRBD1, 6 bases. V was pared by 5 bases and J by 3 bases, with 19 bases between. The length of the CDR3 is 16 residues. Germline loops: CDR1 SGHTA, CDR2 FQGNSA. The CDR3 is CASSPHRTALDYGYTF. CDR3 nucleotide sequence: TGTGCCAGCAGCCCTCACAGGACAGCTTTAGACTATGGCTACACCTTC.

CDR3 in DNA: TGTGCCAGCAGCTTAGCGGGACACCTCAACTCCTACGAGCAGTACTTC. It is translated as CASSLAGHLNSYEQYF. The V and J genes are TRBV7-4 and TRBJ2-7; a possible D gene is TRBD1 (6 bases). Germline CDR1 reads SGHVT; CDR2 reads SQSDAQ. The CDR3 totals 16 residues. V gave up 0 bases and J gave up 0 bases, with 12 bases separating them.

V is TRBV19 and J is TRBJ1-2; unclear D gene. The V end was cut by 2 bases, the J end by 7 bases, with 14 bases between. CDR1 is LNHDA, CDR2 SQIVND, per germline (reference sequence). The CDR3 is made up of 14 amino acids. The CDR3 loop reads CASSIISAGSGYTF. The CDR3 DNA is TGTGCCAGTAGTATAATTTCGGCAGGCTCTGGCTACACCTTC.

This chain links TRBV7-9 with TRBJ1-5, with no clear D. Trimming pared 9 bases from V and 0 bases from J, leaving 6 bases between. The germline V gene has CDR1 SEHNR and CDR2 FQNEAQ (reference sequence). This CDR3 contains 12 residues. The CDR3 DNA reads TGTGCCAGTCAGGATAGCAATCAGCCCCAGCATTTT. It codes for CASQDSNQPQHF.

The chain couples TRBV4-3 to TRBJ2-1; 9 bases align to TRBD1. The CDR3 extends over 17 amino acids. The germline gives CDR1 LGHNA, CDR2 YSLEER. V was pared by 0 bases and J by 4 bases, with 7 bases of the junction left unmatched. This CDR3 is CASSQEREQGAYNEQFF. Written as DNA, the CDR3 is TGCGCCAGCAGCCAAGAACGGGAACAGGGGGCTTACAATGAGCAGTTCTTC.

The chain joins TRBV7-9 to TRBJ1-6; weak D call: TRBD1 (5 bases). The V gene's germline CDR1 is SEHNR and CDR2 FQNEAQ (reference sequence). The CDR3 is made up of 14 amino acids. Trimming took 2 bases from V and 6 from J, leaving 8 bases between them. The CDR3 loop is CASSLHRLNSPLHF. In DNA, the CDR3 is TGTGCCAGCAGCTTACACAGGCTTAATTCACCCCTCCACTTT. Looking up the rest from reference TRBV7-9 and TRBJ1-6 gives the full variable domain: DTGVSQNPRHKITKRGQNVTFRCDPISEHNRLYWYRQTLGQGPEFLTYFQNEAQLEKSRLLSDRFSAERPKGSFSTLEIQRTEQGDSAMYLCASSLHRLNSPLHFGNGTRLTVT.

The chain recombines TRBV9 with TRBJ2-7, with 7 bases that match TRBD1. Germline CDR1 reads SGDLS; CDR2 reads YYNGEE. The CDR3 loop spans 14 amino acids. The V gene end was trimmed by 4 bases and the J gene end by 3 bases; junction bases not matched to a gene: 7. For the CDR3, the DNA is TGTGCCAGCAGCTCCGGGGACAGTAACTACGAGCAGTACTTC. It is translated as CASSSGDSNYEQYF.

The CDR3 nucleotides are TGTGCCAGCAGCGAAACCGCCGGGACAGGGCCGGTCGAGCAGTACTTC. Translated: CASSETAGTGPVEQYF. This chain links TRBV2 with TRBJ2-7; 9 bases agree with TRBD1. This CDR3 region has 16 residues. V lost 6 bases, J lost 6 bases, and 15 bases stayed unmatched. Germline V gene lookup returns CDR1 SNHLY and CDR2 FYNNEI.

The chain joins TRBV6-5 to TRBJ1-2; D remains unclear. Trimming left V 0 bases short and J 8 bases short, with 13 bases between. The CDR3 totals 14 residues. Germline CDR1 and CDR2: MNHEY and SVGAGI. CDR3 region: CASSYSNGRPGYTF. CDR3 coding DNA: TGTGCCAGCAGTTACTCGAATGGCAGGCCGGGCTACACCTTC.

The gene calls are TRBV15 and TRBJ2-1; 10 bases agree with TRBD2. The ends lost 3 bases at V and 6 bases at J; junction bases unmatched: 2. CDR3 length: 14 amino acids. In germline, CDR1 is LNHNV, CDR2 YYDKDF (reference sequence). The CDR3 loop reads CATSSRTSGNEQFF. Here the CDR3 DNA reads TGTGCCACCAGCAGTCGGACTAGCGGCAATGAGCAGTTCTTC.

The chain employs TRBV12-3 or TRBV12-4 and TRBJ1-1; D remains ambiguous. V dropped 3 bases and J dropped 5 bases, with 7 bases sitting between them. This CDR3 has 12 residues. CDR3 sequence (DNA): TGTGCCAGCAGTTTTTCTAAGACTGAAGCTTTCTTT. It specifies CASSFSKTEAFF.

For the CDR3, the DNA is TGTGCCAGCACCAATGCGGGGTCGCGCCACAATGAGCAGTTCTTC. Translation: CASTNAGSRHNEQFF. The V call is TRBV28, the J call TRBJ2-1; D is possibly TRBD2 (6 bases). V was clipped by 7 bases and J by 5 bases, with 18 bases between them. The CDR3 runs 15 residues. From germline, CDR1 is MDHEN and CDR2 SYDVKM.

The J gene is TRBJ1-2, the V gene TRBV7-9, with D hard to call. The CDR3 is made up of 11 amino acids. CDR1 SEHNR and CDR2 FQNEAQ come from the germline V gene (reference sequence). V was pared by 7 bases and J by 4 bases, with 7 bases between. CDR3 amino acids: CASTPFYGYTF. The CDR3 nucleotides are TGTGCCAGCACCCCCTTCTATGGCTACACCTTC. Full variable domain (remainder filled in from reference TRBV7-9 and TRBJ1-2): DTGVSQNPRHKITKRGQNVTFRCDPISEHNRLYWYRQTLGQGPEFLTYFQNEAQLEKSRLLSDRFSAERPKGSFSTLEIQRTEQGDSAMYLCASTPFYGYTFGSGTRLTVV.

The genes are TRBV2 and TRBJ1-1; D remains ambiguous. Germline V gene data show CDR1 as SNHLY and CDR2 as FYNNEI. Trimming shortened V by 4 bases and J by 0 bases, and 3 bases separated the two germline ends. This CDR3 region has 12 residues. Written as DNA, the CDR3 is TGTGCCAGCAGTGTCATGAACACTGAAGCTTTCTTT. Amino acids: CASSVMNTEAFF.

Here the CDR3 reads CASRGRASTEAFF. The CDR3 DNA follows: TGTGCCAGCAGAGGGAGGGCGAGCACTGAAGCTTTCTTT. J is TRBJ1-1 and V is TRBV7-9, with D hard to call. CDR1 and CDR2 (germline): SEHNR, FQNEAQ (reference sequence). The V end was cut by 6 bases, the J end by 4 bases, with 12 bases between. The CDR3 is 13 residues long. The variable domain in full, with the rest retrieved from reference TRBV7-9 and TRBJ1-1, is DTGVSQNPRHKITKRGQNVTFRCDPISEHNRLYWYRQTLGQGPEFLTYFQNEAQLEKSRLLSDRFSAERPKGSFSTLEIQRTEQGDSAMYLCASRGRASTEAFFGQGTRLTVV.

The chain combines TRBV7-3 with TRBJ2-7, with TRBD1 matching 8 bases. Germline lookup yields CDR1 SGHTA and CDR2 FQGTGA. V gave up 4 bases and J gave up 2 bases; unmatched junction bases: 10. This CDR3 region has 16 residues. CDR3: CASSYRDRKRTYEQYF. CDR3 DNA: TGTGCCAGCAGCTACCGGGACAGGAAGCGAACCTACGAGCAGTACTTC.

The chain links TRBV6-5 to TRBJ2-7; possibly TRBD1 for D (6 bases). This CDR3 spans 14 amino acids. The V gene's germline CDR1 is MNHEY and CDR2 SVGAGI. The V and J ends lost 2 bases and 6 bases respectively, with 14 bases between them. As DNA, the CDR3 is TGTGCCAGCAGTTACCTGGGGGCAGGGAGCGAGCAGTACTTC. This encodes CASSYLGAGSEQYF.

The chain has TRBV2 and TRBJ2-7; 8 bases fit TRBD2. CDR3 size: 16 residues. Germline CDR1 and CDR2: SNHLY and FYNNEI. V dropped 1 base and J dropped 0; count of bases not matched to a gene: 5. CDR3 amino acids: CASSEVGGRSSYEQYF. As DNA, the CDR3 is TGTGCCAGCAGTGAAGTGGGCGGGAGGAGCTCCTACGAGCAGTACTTC.

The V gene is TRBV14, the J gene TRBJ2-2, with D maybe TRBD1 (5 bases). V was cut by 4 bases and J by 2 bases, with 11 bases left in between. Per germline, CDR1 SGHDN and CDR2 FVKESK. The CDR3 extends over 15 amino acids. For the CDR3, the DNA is TGTGCCAGCAGCCGTGTTAGGGGTAACACCGGGGAGCTGTTTTTT. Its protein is CASSRVRGNTGELFF.

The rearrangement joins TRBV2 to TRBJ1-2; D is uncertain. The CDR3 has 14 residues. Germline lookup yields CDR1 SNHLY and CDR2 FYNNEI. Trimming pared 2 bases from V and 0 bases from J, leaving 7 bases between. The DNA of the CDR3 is TGTGCCAGCAGTGAAAGCATCCCTAACTATGGCTACACCTTC. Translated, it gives CASSESIPNYGYTF.

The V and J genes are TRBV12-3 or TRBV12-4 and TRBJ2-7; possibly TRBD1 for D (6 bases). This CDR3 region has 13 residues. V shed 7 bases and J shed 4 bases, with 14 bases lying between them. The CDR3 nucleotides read TGTGCCAGCAACTTTGGGGGCGGGTACGAGCAGTACTTC. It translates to CASNFGGGYEQYF.

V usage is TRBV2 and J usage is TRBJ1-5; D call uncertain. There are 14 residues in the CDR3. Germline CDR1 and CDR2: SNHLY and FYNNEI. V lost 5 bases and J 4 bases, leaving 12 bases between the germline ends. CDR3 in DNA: TGTGCCAGCAGTCGGGAAATGGGAAATCAGCCCCAGCATTTT. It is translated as CASSREMGNQPQHF.

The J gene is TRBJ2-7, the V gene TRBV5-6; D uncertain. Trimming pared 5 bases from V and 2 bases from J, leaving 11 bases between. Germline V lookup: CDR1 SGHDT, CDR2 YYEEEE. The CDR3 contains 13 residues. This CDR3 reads CASSISSAYEQYF. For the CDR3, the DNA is TGTGCCAGCAGTATTTCGTCGGCCTACGAGCAGTACTTC.

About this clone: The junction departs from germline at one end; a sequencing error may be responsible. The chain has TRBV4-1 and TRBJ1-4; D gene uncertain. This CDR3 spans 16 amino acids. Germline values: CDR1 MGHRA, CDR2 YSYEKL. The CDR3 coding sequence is TGCGCCAGCAGCCAAGCCCCTTTCACAACTAATGAAAAACTGCTTTTT. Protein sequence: CASSQAPFTTNEKLLF.

The CDR3 DNA sequence: TGTGCCAGCAGCTGGGAGGACAGGGGGAACGAAGCTTTCTTT. Encoded protein: CASSWEDRGNEAFF. The chain is built from TRBV5-6 and TRBJ1-1, with 10 bases aligning to TRBD1. With V trimmed by 3 bases and J by 8 bases, 7 bases remained unmatched. CDR1 is SGHDT and CDR2 is YYEEEE in the germline V gene. CDR3 size: 14 residues.

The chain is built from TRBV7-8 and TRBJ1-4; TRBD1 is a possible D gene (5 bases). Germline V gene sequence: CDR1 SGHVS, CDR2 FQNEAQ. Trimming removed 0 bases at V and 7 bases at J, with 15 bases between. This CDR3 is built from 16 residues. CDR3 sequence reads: CASSLAGRVVREKLFF. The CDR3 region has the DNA TGTGCCAGCAGCTTAGCGGGCAGGGTCGTTCGTGAAAAACTGTTTTTT. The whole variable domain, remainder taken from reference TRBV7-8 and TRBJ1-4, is GAGVSQSPRYKVAKRGQDVALRCDPISGHVSLFWYQQALGQGPEFLTYFQNEAQLDKSGLPSDRFFAERPEGSVSTLKIQRTQQEDSAVYLCASSLAGRVVREKLFFGSGTQLSVL.

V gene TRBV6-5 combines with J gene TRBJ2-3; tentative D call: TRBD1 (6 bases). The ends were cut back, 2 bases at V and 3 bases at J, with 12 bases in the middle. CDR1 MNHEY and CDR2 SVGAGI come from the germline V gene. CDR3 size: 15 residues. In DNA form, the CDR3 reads TGTGCCAGCAGTTACGGGACACCCGAAACAGATACGCAGTATTTT. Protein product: CASSYGTPETDTQYF.